Each of the 20 T cell receptor beta chains below was sequenced from the same sample in a study of cytomegalovirus exposure and HLA in healthy donors. Profiled with immunoSEQ multiplex PCR; TCRdb holds only in-frame clones, not every one. The sample records more than 120,000 clones, roughly 89% being singletons. The sequencing sample was made of PBMCs. These receptors came from a man between 18 and 29 years old in good health and CMV-seropositive.

This clone was observed a single time. The genes are TRBV5-4 and TRBJ2-7, with D possibly matching TRBD2 (6 bases). Trimming cost V 0 bases and J 3 bases, with 19 bases left between them. This CDR3 comprises 17 residues. Germline V CDR1 and CDR2: SGHNT, YYREEE (reference sequence). The CDR3 coding sequence is TGTGCCAGCAGCTTGGTAGCTGGGCTAGCGACAGACTACGAGCAGTACTTC. Encoded protein: CASSLVAGLATDYEQYF. The whole variable domain, remainder taken from reference TRBV5-4 and TRBJ2-7, is ETGVTQSPTHLIKTRGQQVTLRCSSQSGHNTVSWYQQALGQGPQFIFQYYREEENGRGNFPPRFSGLQFPNYSSELNVNALELDDSALYLCASSLVAGLATDYEQYFGPGTRLTVT.

The rearrangement links TRBV13 to TRBJ2-1; TRBD2 aligns across 13 bases. The CDR3 has 17 residues. The V gene end was trimmed by 5 bases and the J gene end by 8 bases; junction bases not matched to a gene: 12. The V gene's germline CDR1 is PRHDT and CDR2 FYEKMQ (reference sequence). The CDR3 DNA reads as TGTGCCAGCAGCCCCACTAGCGGGGGGGCTATTTTTTATGAGCAGTTCTTC. As protein: CASSPTSGGAIFYEQFF. The entire variable domain, with the rest obtained from reference TRBV13 and TRBJ2-1, is as follows: AAGVIQSPRHLIKEKRETATLKCYPIPRHDTVYWYQQGPGQDPQFLISFYEKMQSDKGSIPDRFSAQQFSDYHSELNMSSLELGDSALYFCASSPTSGGAIFYEQFFGPGTRLTVL.

V and J are TRBV10-3 and TRBJ1-1, with D perhaps matching TRBD1 (5 bases). The CDR3 is made up of 13 amino acids. Trimming took 8 bases from V and 3 from J, leaving 13 bases between them. Germline V gene data show CDR1 as ENHRY and CDR2 as SYGVKD. CDR3 in DNA: TGTGCCATCGGGGCCGGGGGGGACACTGAAGCTTTCTTT. Translated, it gives CAIGAGGDTEAFF.

This clone has just a few counts. The CDR3, as DNA: TGCGCCAGCTCAACCCCGGGGAATGAGCAGTTCTTC. Protein product: CASSTPGNEQFF. The chain couples TRBV5-1 to TRBJ2-1, with a tentative D call TRBD2 (5 bases). Germline CDR1 reads SGHRS; CDR2 reads YFSETQ. The CDR3 has 12 amino acids. V gave up 7 bases and J gave up 7 bases, with 12 bases separating them. The complete variable domain, with remaining parts taken from reference TRBV5-1 and TRBJ2-1, reads KAGVTQTPRYLIKTRGQQVTLSCSPISGHRSVSWYQQTPGQGLQFLFEYFSETQRNKGNFPGRFSGRQFSNSRSEMNVSTLELGDSALYLCASSTPGNEQFFGPGTRLTVL.

V is TRBV4-1 and J is TRBJ1-5, with 7 positions matching TRBD1. V was pared by 2 bases and J by 0 bases, with 7 bases of the junction left unmatched. The CDR3 covers 17 residues. Germline V gene data show CDR1 as MGHRA and CDR2 as YSYEKL. This CDR3 reads CASSQKTGALSNQPQHF. The CDR3 DNA sequence: TGCGCCAGCAGCCAAAAAACAGGGGCACTTAGCAATCAGCCCCAGCATTTT.

J is TRBJ1-5 and V is TRBV19; TRBD1 aligns across 7 bases. The junction had 3 bases not matched to a gene; V was cut back by 4 bases and J by 0 bases. Germline V gene data show CDR1 as LNHDA and CDR2 as SQIVND (reference sequence). CDR3 length: 15 amino acids. CDR3 nucleotides: TGTGCCAGTAGTACAGGGGGATATAGCAATCAGCCCCAGCATTTT. Translated, it gives CASSTGGYSNQPQHF.

This chain joins TRBV5-1 and TRBJ2-1, with TRBD2 matching over 13 bases. Germline assignment: CDR1 SGHRS and CDR2 YFSETQ. This CDR3 is built from 13 residues. With V trimmed by 0 bases and J by 13 bases, 1 base remained unmatched. CDR3 residues: CASSLGTSGRQFF. For the CDR3, the DNA is TGCGCCAGCAGCTTGGGGACTAGCGGGAGACAGTTCTTC.

The chain carries TRBV6-5 and TRBJ1-2; no reliable D call. Germline CDR1 reads MNHEY; CDR2 reads SVGAGI. The CDR3 contains 14 residues. Trimming cost V 0 bases and J 0 bases, with 5 bases left between them. CDR3 bases: TGTGCCAGCAGTTACTCTCGCGCTAACTATGGCTACACCTTC. Residues: CASSYSRANYGYTF.

This sequence joins TRBV2 and TRBJ2-1; TRBD2 agrees at 11 bases. Germline V gene data show CDR1 as SNHLY and CDR2 as FYNNEI. CDR3 size: 15 residues. The V segment lost 4 bases and the J segment 6 bases; nucleotides outside the gene matches: 5. The CDR3 region is CASSAQLAGVNEQFF. CDR3 DNA: TGTGCCAGCAGTGCTCAACTAGCGGGAGTCAATGAGCAGTTCTTC.

The chain is built from TRBV6-1 and TRBJ1-4; a weak D match, TRBD1 (6 bases). The CDR3 is made up of 15 amino acids. Germline assignment: CDR1 MNHNS and CDR2 SASEGT. The ends were cut back, 9 bases at V and 0 bases at J, with 14 bases in the middle. As DNA, the CDR3 is TGTGCCAGTGGACAGAGGAGTACAACTAATGAAAAACTGTTTTTT. Amino acid sequence: CASGQRSTTNEKLFF.

The chain uses TRBV28 and TRBJ1-1, with a possible D match to TRBD1 (5 bases). The CDR3 extends over 13 amino acids. The V end lost 5 bases, the J end lost 0 bases, and 7 bases lay between the germline ends. Germline V gene lookup returns CDR1 MDHEN and CDR2 SYDVKM. CDR3: CASSDSLNTEAFF. CDR3 DNA sequence: TGTGCCAGCAGTGACAGTCTGAACACTGAAGCTTTCTTT.

This chain joins TRBV19 and TRBJ1-2; D is uncertain. This CDR3 spans 13 amino acids. Germline V gene lookup returns CDR1 LNHDA and CDR2 SQIVND (reference sequence). Trimming stripped 8 bases from V and 5 bases from J, with 15 bases between. CDR3 in amino acids: CASSDGSLYGYTF. The CDR3 nucleotides read TGTGCCAGTTCCGACGGGAGTTTATATGGCTACACCTTC.

The rearrangement joins TRBV5-1 to TRBJ2-1, with 16 positions matching TRBD2. V dropped 4 bases and J dropped 5; count of bases not matched to a gene: 15. CDR1 is SGHRS, CDR2 YFSETQ, per germline. The CDR3 totals 20 residues. The CDR3 reads CASSPKGTSGRAWEDNEQFF. CDR3 in DNA: TGCGCCAGCAGCCCGAAAGGGACTAGCGGGAGGGCCTGGGAGGACAATGAGCAGTTCTTC.

This sequence joins TRBV30 and TRBJ1-6, with TRBD1 as a possible D gene (6 bases). The germline V and J ends were trimmed by 4 bases and 4 bases, with 11 bases remaining between them. This CDR3 spans 14 amino acids. Germline V gene sequence: CDR1 GTSNPN, CDR2 SVGIG (reference sequence). The DNA of the CDR3 is TGTGCCTGGAAAGGGGGTCGGTATAATTCACCCCTCCACTTT. Translating it yields CAWKGGRYNSPLHF. Complete variable domain (other parts from reference TRBV30 and TRBJ1-6): SQTIHQWPATLVQPVGSPLSLECTVEGTSNPNLYWYRQAAGRGLQLLFYSVGIGQISSEVPQNLSASRPQDRQFILSSKKLLLSDSGFYLCAWKGGRYNSPLHFGNGTRLTVT.

This rearrangement joins TRBV5-6 to TRBJ1-2, with TRBD1 identical over 8 bases. Germline V gene data show CDR1 as SGHDT and CDR2 as YYEEEE. V shed 2 bases, J shed 7 bases, and the junction held 10 bases outside the gene matches. The CDR3 length is 15 residues. CDR3 protein: CASSFHRGLITGYTF. The CDR3 nucleotides are TGTGCCAGCAGCTTCCACAGGGGGTTGATAACTGGCTACACCTTC.

The chain carries TRBV7-8 and TRBJ1-5, with a possible D match to TRBD1 (5 bases). The germline V gene has CDR1 SGHVS and CDR2 FQNEAQ. V was cut by 1 base and J by 4 bases, with 8 bases left in between. This CDR3 comprises 14 residues. For the CDR3, the DNA is TGTGCCAGCAGCTTAGTGGACATAAATCAGCCCCAGCATTTT. Protein: CASSLVDINQPQHF.

J is TRBJ1-1 and V is TRBV12-5, with 12 bases aligning to TRBD1. CDR1 LGHNT and CDR2 FRNRAP come from the germline V gene. The CDR3 extends over 19 amino acids. The junction had 16 bases not matched to a gene; V was cut back by 6 bases and J by 2 bases. Here the CDR3 DNA reads TGTGCTAGTGGCCGAGGGCCGGGACAGGGGGCCGGTGTAAACACTGAAGCTTTCTTT. It yields the protein CASGRGPGQGAGVNTEAFF.

The chain joins TRBV27 to TRBJ1-1; D perhaps matches TRBD1 (6 bases). Trimming took 2 bases from V and 11 from J, leaving 21 bases between them. Germline CDR1 and CDR2: MNHEY and SMNVEV (reference sequence). The CDR3 sequence is 15 residues long. The CDR3 DNA sequence: TGTGCCAGCAGTTTAAGGACACAGGGAGGGGTGTTGGCTTTCTTT. Translated, it gives CASSLRTQGGVLAFF.

The CDR3 loop is CASSQTAGQLNEQFF. In DNA form, the CDR3 reads TGTGCCAGCAGCCAAACGGCCGGACAGCTTAATGAGCAGTTCTTC. This sequence joins TRBV4-2 and TRBJ2-1, with D tentatively TRBD1 (6 bases). Trimming took off 2 bases at V and 7 bases at J, with 15 bases between the two ends. Germline loops: CDR1 LGHNA, CDR2 YNFKEQ. The CDR3 totals 15 residues.

This clone has just a few counts. The V and J genes are TRBV7-9 and TRBJ2-1; D is ambiguous. The germline gives CDR1 SEHNR, CDR2 FQNEAQ (reference sequence). V was trimmed by 0 bases and J by 5 bases, leaving 8 bases between them. The CDR3 covers 14 residues. The CDR3 DNA reads as TGTGCCAGCAGCTTAGCCAGCGCCCACAATGAGCAGTTCTTC. This codes for CASSLASAHNEQFF.